This TCR beta chain emerged from a study of metastatic and nonmetastatic thyroid tumors. There were no patients who had received any treatment before thyroid surgery. Original processing notes: Clinicopathological groups supplied CDR3 differences that were used to build a distant-metastasis classifier for papillary thyroid cancer. TCRdb reassembled clones from the PCR reads with MiXCR. The V and J calls and clone size are TCRdb's, not the authors'. Counted here are about 20,000 clones, 16% occurring once; the ten biggest clones make up less than 11%. This clone came up many times. V dropped 0 bases and J dropped 4; count of bases not matched to a gene: 5. The V gene's germline CDR1 is SGHNT and CDR2 YYREEE (reference sequence). This CDR3 comprises 15 residues.

The sequencing sample was made of tumor tissue. The chain is built from TRBV5-4 and TRBJ2-7; 9 nucleotides align to TRBD2. The receptor was isolated from a female donor with papillary thyroid cancer or a benign thyroid nodule (not recorded which). Some clones in this sample may be carry-over from other donors' samples. The CDR3 coding sequence is TGTGCCAGCAGCTTGGATAGCGGGAGAAGGTACGAGCAGTACTTC. Translation gives CASSLDSGRRYEQYF. The entire variable domain, with the rest obtained from reference TRBV5-4 and TRBJ2-7, is as follows: ETGVTQSPTHLIKTRGQQVTLRCSSQSGHNTVSWYQQALGQGPQFIFQYYREEENGRGNFPPRFSGLQFPNYSSELNVNALELDDSALYLCASSLDSGRRYEQYFGPGTRLTVT.